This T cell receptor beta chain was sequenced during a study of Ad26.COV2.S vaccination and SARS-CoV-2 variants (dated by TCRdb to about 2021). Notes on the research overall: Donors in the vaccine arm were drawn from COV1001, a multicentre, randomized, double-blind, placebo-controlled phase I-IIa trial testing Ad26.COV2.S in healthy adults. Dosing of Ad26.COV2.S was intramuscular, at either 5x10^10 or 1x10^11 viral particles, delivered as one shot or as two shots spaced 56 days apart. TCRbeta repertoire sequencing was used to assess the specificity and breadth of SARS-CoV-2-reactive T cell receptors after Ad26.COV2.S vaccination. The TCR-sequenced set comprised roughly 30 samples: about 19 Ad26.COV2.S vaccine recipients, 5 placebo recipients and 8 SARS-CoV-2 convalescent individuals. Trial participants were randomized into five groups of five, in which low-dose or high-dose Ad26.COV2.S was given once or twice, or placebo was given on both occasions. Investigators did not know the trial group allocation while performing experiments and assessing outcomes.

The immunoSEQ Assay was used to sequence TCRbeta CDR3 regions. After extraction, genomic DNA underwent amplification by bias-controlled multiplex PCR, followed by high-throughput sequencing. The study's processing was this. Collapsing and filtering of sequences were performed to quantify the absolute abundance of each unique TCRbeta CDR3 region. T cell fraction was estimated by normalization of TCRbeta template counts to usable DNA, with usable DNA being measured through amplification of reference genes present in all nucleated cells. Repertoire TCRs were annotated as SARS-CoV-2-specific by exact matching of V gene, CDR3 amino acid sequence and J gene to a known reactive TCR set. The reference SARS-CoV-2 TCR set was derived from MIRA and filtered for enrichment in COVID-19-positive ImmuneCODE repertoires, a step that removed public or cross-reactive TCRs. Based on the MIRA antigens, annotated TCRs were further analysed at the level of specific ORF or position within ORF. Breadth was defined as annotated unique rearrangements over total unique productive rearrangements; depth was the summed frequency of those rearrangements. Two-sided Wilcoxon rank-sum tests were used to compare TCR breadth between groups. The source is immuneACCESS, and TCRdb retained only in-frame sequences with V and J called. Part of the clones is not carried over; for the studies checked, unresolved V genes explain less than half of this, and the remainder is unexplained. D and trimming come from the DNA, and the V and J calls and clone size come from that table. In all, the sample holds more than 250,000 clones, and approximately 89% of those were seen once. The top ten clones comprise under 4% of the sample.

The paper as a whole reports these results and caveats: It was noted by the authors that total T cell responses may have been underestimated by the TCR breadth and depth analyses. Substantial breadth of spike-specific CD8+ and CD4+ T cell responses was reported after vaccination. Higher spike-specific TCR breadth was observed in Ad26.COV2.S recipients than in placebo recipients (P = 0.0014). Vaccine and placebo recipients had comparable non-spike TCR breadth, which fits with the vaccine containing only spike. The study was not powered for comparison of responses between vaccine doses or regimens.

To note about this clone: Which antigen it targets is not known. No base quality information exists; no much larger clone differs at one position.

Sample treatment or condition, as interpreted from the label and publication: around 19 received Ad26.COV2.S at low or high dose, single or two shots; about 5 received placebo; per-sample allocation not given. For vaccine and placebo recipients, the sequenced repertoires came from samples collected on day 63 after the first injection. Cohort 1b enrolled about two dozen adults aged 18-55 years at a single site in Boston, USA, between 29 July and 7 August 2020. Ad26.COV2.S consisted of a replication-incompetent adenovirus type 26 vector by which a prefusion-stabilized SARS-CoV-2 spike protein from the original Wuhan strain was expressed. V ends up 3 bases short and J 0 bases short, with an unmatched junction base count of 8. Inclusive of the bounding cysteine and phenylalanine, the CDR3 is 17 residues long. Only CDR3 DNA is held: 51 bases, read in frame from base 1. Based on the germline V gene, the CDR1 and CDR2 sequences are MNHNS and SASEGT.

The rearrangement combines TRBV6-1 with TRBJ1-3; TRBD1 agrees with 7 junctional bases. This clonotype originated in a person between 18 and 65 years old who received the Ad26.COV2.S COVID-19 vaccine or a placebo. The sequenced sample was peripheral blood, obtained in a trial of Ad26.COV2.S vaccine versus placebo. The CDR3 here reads CASSENRGWNSGNTIYF. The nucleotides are TGTGCCAGCAGTGAGAACAGGGGTTGGAACTCTGGAAACACCATATATTTT.